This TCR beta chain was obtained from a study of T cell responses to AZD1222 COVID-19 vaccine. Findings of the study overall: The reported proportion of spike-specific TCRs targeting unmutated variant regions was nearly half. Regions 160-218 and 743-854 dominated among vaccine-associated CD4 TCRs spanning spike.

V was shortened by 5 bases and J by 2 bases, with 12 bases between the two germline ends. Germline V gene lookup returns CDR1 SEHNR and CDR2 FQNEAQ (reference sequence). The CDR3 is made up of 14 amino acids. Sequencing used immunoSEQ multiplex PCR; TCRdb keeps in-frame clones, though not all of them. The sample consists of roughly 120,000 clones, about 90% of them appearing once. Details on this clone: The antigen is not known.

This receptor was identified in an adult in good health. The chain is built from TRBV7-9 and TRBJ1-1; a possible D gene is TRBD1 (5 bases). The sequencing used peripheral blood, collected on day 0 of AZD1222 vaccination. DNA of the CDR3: TGTGCCAGCAGCCCAGACGGACACAACACTGAAGCTTTCTTT. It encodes CASSPDGHNTEAFF.